The 23 T cell receptor beta chains listed next were all sequenced from one sample in a study of shared clonotypes between healthy human individuals. Only in-frame clones appear in the TCRdb table, and some are missing; sequencing was by immunoSEQ multiplex PCR. The sample lists around 600,000 clones, 85% to 95% occurring once. The naive CD8 subset, CD45RO-negative cells positively selected for CCR7, excluded terminally differentiated effector memory CD45RA+ cells. Sequencing was done on a sample of naive CD8+ T cells sorted from blood. The receptors come from a woman aged 30 to 39 in good health.

J is TRBJ2-1 and V is TRBV13; 10 bases agree with TRBD2. Per the germline V gene, CDR1 is PRHDT and CDR2 is FYEKMQ (reference sequence). The V segment lost 4 bases and the J segment 6 bases; nucleotides outside the gene matches: 9. CDR3 length: 16 amino acids. The CDR3 is CASSSRLSGRSNEQFF. The CDR3 nucleotides are TGTGCCAGCAGCTCCAGACTTAGCGGGAGGTCCAATGAGCAGTTCTTC.

The gene calls are TRBV28 and TRBJ1-1, with 7 bases lining up with TRBD1. The CDR3 is 12 amino acids. V gave up 5 bases and J gave up 6 bases; unmatched junction bases: 3. Germline CDR1 MDHEN, CDR2 SYDVKM. CDR3 protein: CASSTTGPEAFF. The CDR3 region has the DNA TGTGCCAGCAGTACGACAGGGCCTGAAGCTTTCTTT.

The CDR3 reads CASSNLPSGARVEQFF. Written as DNA, the CDR3 is TGTGCCAGCAGCAACCTTCCTAGCGGGGCAAGGGTTGAGCAGTTCTTC. The chain has TRBV11-2 and TRBJ2-1, with 9 bases that match TRBD2. Germline CDR1 reads SGHAT; CDR2 reads FQNNGV. CDR3 length equals 16 residues. The V segment lost 5 bases and the J segment 9 bases; nucleotides outside the gene matches: 14.

This clone has only a few counts. The genes are TRBV7-9 and TRBJ2-2; TRBD2 might be the D (5 bases). CDR1 SEHNR and CDR2 FQNEAQ come from the germline V gene (reference sequence). The ends were cut back, 0 bases at V and 4 bases at J, with 9 bases in the middle. CDR3 length: 15 residues. This CDR3 is CASSLALAVTGELFF. The CDR3 DNA reads as TGTGCCAGCAGCTTAGCGCTAGCTGTCACCGGGGAGCTGTTTTTT.

Note on this clone: Other DNA sequences within the sample encode an identical CDR3. The rearrangement joins TRBV2 to TRBJ2-3; D is unresolved. CDR1 SNHLY and CDR2 FYNNEI come from the germline V gene. Trimming pared 3 bases from V and 0 bases from J, leaving 7 bases between. The CDR3 covers 14 residues. The CDR3 region is CASSEGYSTDTQYF. The CDR3 DNA follows: TGTGCCAGCAGTGAGGGATATAGCACAGATACGCAGTATTTT. Filled out from reference TRBV2 and TRBJ2-3, the complete variable domain reads EPEVTQTPSHQVTQMGQEVILRCVPISNHLYFYWYRQILGQKVEFLVSFYNNEISEKSEIFDDQFSVERPDGSNFTLKIRSTKLEDSAMYFCASSEGYSTDTQYFGPGTRLTVL.

CDR3 region: CASSYSDGPWAGNTIYF. Written as DNA, the CDR3 is TGTGCCAGCAGCTATTCTGACGGACCCTGGGCTGGAAACACCATATATTTT. J is TRBJ1-3 and V is TRBV7-6; D is ambiguous. This CDR3 spans 17 amino acids. Germline V gives CDR1 SGHVS, CDR2 FNYEAQ. Deletions cut 4 bases from V and 2 bases from J, with 18 bases between.

The chain employs TRBV7-8 and TRBJ2-7; D gene uncertain. Germline loops: CDR1 SGHVS, CDR2 FQNEAQ. The CDR3 loop spans 13 amino acids. V lost 4 bases and J 3 bases, leaving 10 bases between the germline ends. The CDR3 DNA follows: TGTGCCAGCAGCTCGGATACCTACTACGAGCAGTACTTC. It translates to CASSSDTYYEQYF.

This rearrangement joins TRBV14 to TRBJ1-2, with TRBD1 identical over 9 bases. The CDR3 sequence is 14 residues long. Looked up from germline, CDR1 is SGHDN and CDR2 is FVKESK. Trimming removed 6 bases from V and 5 bases from J; junction bases left unmatched: 7. CDR3 DNA: TGTGCCAGCAGTACAGGGGGCGCGGATTATGGCTACACCTTC. Translation gives CASSTGGADYGYTF.

The V gene is TRBV5-4, the J gene TRBJ1-1, with D perhaps TRBD1 (6 bases). Germline assignment: CDR1 SGHNT and CDR2 YYREEE (reference sequence). The length of the CDR3 is 15 residues. The V gene lost 7 bases and the J gene lost 3 bases, with 19 bases spanning the gap. CDR3 protein: CASVRGRGIDTEAFF. CDR3 in DNA: TGTGCCAGCGTTAGGGGTAGGGGGATCGACACTGAAGCTTTCTTT.

Regarding this clone: In the same sample, other DNA sequences code for this CDR3. V usage is TRBV27 and J usage is TRBJ2-7; perhaps D is TRBD1 or TRBD2 (5 bases each). V was shortened by 7 bases and J by 3 bases, with 13 bases between the two germline ends. This CDR3 spans 13 amino acids. CDR1 and CDR2 (germline): MNHEY, SMNVEV (reference sequence). The CDR3 bases are TGTGCCAGCAAGGCCGGGACGGGCTACGAGCAGTACTTC. Protein product: CASKAGTGYEQYF.

The V gene is TRBV27, the J gene TRBJ2-7; possible D gene TRBD2, 6 bases. Between the trimmed V and J ends, which lost 4 bases and 7 bases, there was a span of 14 bases. Per germline, CDR1 MNHEY and CDR2 SMNVEV (reference sequence). This CDR3 contains 13 residues. CDR3 in DNA: TGTGCCAGCAGTTCACGGGGGAGGAGTGAGCAGTACTTC. Translated: CASSSRGRSEQYF.

The chain links TRBV14 to TRBJ1-6; 8 bases are a match to TRBD1. This CDR3 comprises 18 residues. Trimming cost V 0 bases and J 3 bases; bases outside gene matches: 7. From germline, CDR1 is SGHDN and CDR2 FVKESK. Written as DNA, the CDR3 is TGTGCCAGCAGCCAAGATCCGACGACAGGGGACTATAATTCACCCCTCCACTTT. Its translation: CASSQDPTTGDYNSPLHF.

A word on this clone: Distinct nucleotide sequences in the sample also encode this CDR3. This chain uses TRBV4-1 with TRBJ2-3; D unresolved. Trimming stripped 1 base from V and 2 bases from J, with 1 base between. Germline V gene sequence: CDR1 MGHRA, CDR2 YSYEKL. This CDR3 has 12 residues. The CDR3 nucleotides are TGCGCCAGCAGCCAAGTCACAGATACGCAGTATTTT. Translated: CASSQVTDTQYF.

The chain employs TRBV7-2 and TRBJ2-7, with 8 positions matching TRBD2. The CDR3 covers 15 residues. The J segment lost 11 bases and the V segment lost 5 bases, leaving 17 bases of the junction unmatched. Germline V gene lookup returns CDR1 SGHTA and CDR2 FQGNSA. CDR3 sequence (DNA): TGTGCCAGCAGCCAAGATGGGGGACTAGTGGAGATAGAGTACTTC. Translation: CASSQDGGLVEIEYF.

J is TRBJ2-7 and V is TRBV7-8; D gene ambiguous. CDR3 length: 13 residues. Trimming left V 2 bases short and J 1 base short, with 6 bases between. Germline CDR1 SGHVS, CDR2 FQNEAQ. CDR3 region: CASSLRKSYEQYF. CDR3 nucleotide sequence: TGTGCCAGCAGCTTACGGAAGTCCTACGAGCAGTACTTC.

The rearrangement links TRBV30 to TRBJ2-5; TRBD1 matches at 9 bases. The germline gives CDR1 GTSNPN, CDR2 SVGIG (reference sequence). V was pared by 2 bases and J by 5 bases, with 6 bases of the junction left unmatched. The CDR3 extends over 14 amino acids. Here the CDR3 DNA reads TGTGCCTGGAGTCGGGGACAGGGAGTTGAGACCCAGTACTTC. Its translation: CAWSRGQGVETQYF.

This clone turned up a few times. Distinct nucleotide sequences in the sample also encode this CDR3. V and J are TRBV5-1 and TRBJ2-7; unclear D gene. The V and J ends lost 0 bases and 3 bases respectively, with 7 bases between them. Per the germline V gene, CDR1 is SGHRS and CDR2 is YFSETQ. This CDR3 contains 13 residues. The CDR3 bases are TGCGCCAGCAGCTTGGTTCCAGACTACGAGCAGTACTTC. It encodes CASSLVPDYEQYF.

In regard to this clone: Other nucleotide sequences from this sample produce the same CDR3. This chain joins TRBV9 and TRBJ1-4; D is ambiguous. The CDR3 runs to 15 residues. Trimming shortened V by 0 bases and J by 0 bases, and 6 bases separated the two germline ends. Germline CDR1 and CDR2: SGDLS and YYNGEE. The CDR3 DNA follows: TGTGCCAGCAGCGTAGGTGGGTCAACTAATGAAAAACTGTTTTTT. This sequence encodes CASSVGGSTNEKLFF.

The V and J genes are TRBV27 and TRBJ2-1, with D possibly matching TRBD2 (5 bases). V lost 3 bases, J lost 8 bases, and 14 bases lay in between. In germline, CDR1 is MNHEY, CDR2 SMNVEV (reference sequence). This CDR3 is built from 14 residues. The CDR3: CASSFGGLPHEQFF. The CDR3 nucleotides read TGTGCCAGCAGTTTCGGCGGGCTGCCCCATGAGCAGTTCTTC.

The chain is built from TRBV9 and TRBJ2-7; TRBD2 matches 8 bases. The CDR3 has 16 amino acids. Losses at the gene ends were 3 bases for V and 2 bases for J; bases not matched to a gene: 10. CDR1 and CDR2 (germline): SGDLS, YYNGEE. CDR3 in amino acids: CASSESVSGTTYEQYF. For the CDR3, the DNA is TGTGCCAGCAGCGAGTCGGTTAGCGGGACTACCTACGAGCAGTACTTC.

V is TRBV7-6 and J is TRBJ2-1, with 7 nucleotides matching TRBD2. J was trimmed by 5 bases and V by 5 bases; bases with no gene match: 24. This CDR3 spans 20 amino acids. Germline V gene sequence: CDR1 SGHVS, CDR2 FNYEAQ. The CDR3 sequence: CASSRPRESGARLIDNEQFF. For the CDR3, the DNA is TGTGCCAGCAGCCGCCCAAGGGAGAGCGGGGCCCGACTCATCGACAATGAGCAGTTCTTC.

The V gene is TRBV6-5, the J gene TRBJ1-2, with D possibly being TRBD1 (5 bases). V lost 4 bases and J 8 bases, leaving 20 bases between the germline ends. The CDR3 covers 15 residues. Germline assignment: CDR1 MNHEY and CDR2 SVGAGI. In DNA form, the CDR3 reads TGTGCCAGCAGTTGGGGGACGGACCGTCCTAGAGGCTACACCTTC. The encoded protein is CASSWGTDRPRGYTF.

V gene TRBV11-2 combines with J gene TRBJ2-7; the D gene is possibly TRBD2 (6 bases). Trimming took off 5 bases at V and 4 bases at J, with 15 bases between the two ends. CDR1 SGHAT and CDR2 FQNNGV come from the germline V gene. The CDR3 loop spans 14 amino acids. CDR3 sequence (DNA): TGTGCCAGCAGCCCACCGGGACTTACATACGAGCAGTACTTC. Its translation is CASSPPGLTYEQYF.